The rows below give T cell receptor beta chains drawn from one sample of a study of OX40 agonist ivuxolimab in advanced cancers. Profiling relied on immunoSEQ multiplex PCR, and the TCRdb table lists in-frame clones only, not all of them. The sample lists roughly 60,000 clones, 91% occurring once. Here the sequenced sample was CD4+ or CD8+ T cells sorted from blood, taken in a trial of the OX40 agonist ivuxolimab. Receptors were obtained from an adult with an advanced solid tumor such as melanoma, head and neck, liver or kidney cancer. Both conserved end residues are part of each CDR3. The D gene is left open where the match is weak. Size is omitted from some rows. Given values are once, few, many or a class for expanded clones.

v_gene,j_gene,d_gene,abundance,CDR3nt,CDR3aa
TRBV5-1,TRBJ2-5,-,-,TGCGCCAGCAGCCAGGGGGGGACTGGGACCCAGTACTTC,CASSQGGTGTQYF
TRBV11-3,TRBJ1-1,-,-,TGTGCCAGCAGCGCACAGGGAGTCTGGACTGAAGCTTTCTTT,CASSAQGVWTEAFF
TRBV5-1,TRBJ2-6,-,-,TGCGCCAGCACCGGGACCGCCTCTGGTGGGGGGGCCAACGTCCTGACTTTC,CASTGTASGGGANVLTF
TRBV20-1,TRBJ2-7,-,once,TGCAGTGCTAATGTAAGGTACGAGCAGTACTTC,CSANVRYEQYF
TRBV7-3,TRBJ1-3,-,-,TGTGCCAGCAGCTTAACTGACCCTTACTCTGGAAACACCATATATTTT,CASSLTDPYSGNTIYF
TRBV9,TRBJ2-7,-,-,TGTGCCAGCAGCGTAGGACTAGACTCCTACGAGCAGTACTTC,CASSVGLDSYEQYF
TRBV7-9,TRBJ2-7,TRBD2,-,TGTGCCAGCAGCTCTAAGGGCGGGAGTTACTACGAGCAGTACTTC,CASSSKGGSYYEQYF
TRBV15,TRBJ2-1,TRBD2,-,TGTGCCACCAGCCCCGGGACTAGCGGGGCGAGTGAGCAGTTCTTC,CATSPGTSGASEQFF
TRBV7-9,TRBJ1-4,-,-,TGTGCCAGCAGCCCTACCCCGCCGGGGTCCGGGGGTAATGAAAAACTGTTTTTT,CASSPTPPGSGGNEKLFF
TRBV28,TRBJ2-2,-,-,TGTGCCAGCAGTCCTCCGCGTCCGGGACTCAGGACCGGGGAGCTGTTTTTT,CASSPPRPGLRTGELFF
TRBV5-6,TRBJ2-7,-,-,TGTGCCAGCATCTCTGTCCGGGGCACCGAGCAGTACTTC,CASISVRGTEQYF
TRBV7-2,TRBJ2-7,-,-,TGTGCCAGCAGCTTAGGGAGGCGGGCCTCCTACGAGCAGTACTTC,CASSLGRRASYEQYF
TRBV28,TRBJ2-1,TRBD1,-,TGTGCCAGCAGTAAACCCGGGACAGGGGACTTGAAGAGCTCCTACAATGAGCAGTTCTTC,CASSKPGTGDLKSSYNEQFF
TRBV7-3,TRBJ1-1,-,-,TGTGCCAGCAGCTTACTGGCGGACACTGAAGCTTTCTTT,CASSLLADTEAFF
TRBV5-5,TRBJ1-2,-,-,TGTGCCAGCAGCTTGGACAGAATTAACTATGGCTACACCTTC,CASSLDRINYGYTF
TRBV6-5,TRBJ2-3,-,once,TGTGCCAGCAGTTACGGGAGGGATACGCAGTATTTT,CASSYGRDTQYF
TRBV29-1,TRBJ2-5,-,-,TGCAGCGTTGGAGGAGAGACCCAGTACTTC,CSVGGETQYF
TRBV4-3,TRBJ2-1,TRBD1,-,TGCGCCAGCAGCCAAGGAACGGGCAGGGGGCCAGTTCAGGAAAGGGATGAGCAGTTCTTC,CASSQGTGRGPVQERDEQFF
TRBV6-5,TRBJ1-6,-,once,TGTGCCAGCAGCCGTCATCGGAGGGATAATTCACCCCTCCACTTT,CASSRHRRDNSPLHF
TRBV30,TRBJ2-7,-,-,TGTGCCTGGAGTGGAGAGGGGATGTACGAGCAGTACTTC,CAWSGEGMYEQYF
TRBV5-8,TRBJ2-7,-,-,TGTGCCAGCAGCTTGGTGGCAGTCGCGGCCTACGAGCAGTACTTC,CASSLVAVAAYEQYF
TRBV7-2,TRBJ1-5,-,once,TGTGCCAGCAGCTTGGGTGTTTGGCAGCCCCAGCATTTT,CASSLGVWQPQHF
TRBV7-9,TRBJ2-3,-,-,TGTGCCAGCGCTGGAGAAGATACGCAGTATTTT,CASAGEDTQYF
TRBV27,TRBJ1-5,-,-,TGTGCCAGCAGTTACAGGGATAGCAATCAGCCCCAGCATTTT,CASSYRDSNQPQHF
TRBV28,TRBJ1-3,-,-,TGTGCCAGCAGTGGGGGTGTTGGGATGCCCTCTGGAAACACCATATATTTT,CASSGGVGMPSGNTIYF
TRBV15,TRBJ2-1,TRBD2,-,TGTGCCACCAGCAGAGATCGCCTAGCGGGAGTCAATGAGCAGTTCTTC,CATSRDRLAGVNEQFF
TRBV6-6,TRBJ2-5,TRBD2,once,TGTGCCAGCAGTAGGGGACTAGCGGGAGTTGAGACCCAGTACTTC,CASSRGLAGVETQYF
TRBV10-2,TRBJ2-1,-,-,TGCGCCAGCAGTGAAGGTTACAATGAGCAGTTCTTC,CASSEGYNEQFF
TRBV2,TRBJ2-7,-,-,TGTGCCAGCAACACGGAAACCTACGAGCAGTACTTC,CASNTETYEQYF
TRBV10-1,TRBJ2-1,-,-,TGCGCCAGCAGTCCCACTACTAGTGGAGACCCGTTCTTC,CASSPTTSGDPFF
TRBV10-1,TRBJ2-1,TRBD2,few,TGCGCCAGCACGAAACTAGCGGGAGAAGGAAATGAGCAGTTCTTC,CASTKLAGEGNEQFF
TRBV5-4,TRBJ2-5,TRBD1,-,TGTGCCAGCAGCTTGGGTGGGACAGGGGGCGGAGAGACCCAGTACTTC,CASSLGGTGGGETQYF
TRBV7-8,TRBJ2-7,-,few,TGTGCCAGCAGCCCCCCTAGGTCGGACGAGCAGTACTTC,CASSPPRSDEQYF
TRBV5-4,TRBJ2-7,TRBD2,-,TGTGCCAGCAGCTCCCGCTTGACTAGCGGCATAACCTACGAGCAGTACTTC,CASSSRLTSGITYEQYF
TRBV11-3,TRBJ2-7,-,-,TGTGCCAGCAGCTTCGACGCGGGTGGATGGCAGTACTTC,CASSFDAGGWQYF
TRBV6-6,TRBJ1-5,TRBD1,-,TGTGCCAGCAGTCCCGGGACAGGGGACCAGCCCCAGCATTTT,CASSPGTGDQPQHF
TRBV7-3,TRBJ2-2,-,-,TGTGCCAGCAGCTTAACGAACACCGGGGAGCTGTTTTTT,CASSLTNTGELFF
TRBV18,TRBJ2-1,-,-,TGTGCCAGCTCCCTCCGTAGCGCCCGTGGGAATGAGCAGTTCTTC,CASSLRSARGNEQFF
TRBV19,TRBJ1-3,-,once,TGTGCCAGTACCGATCGACCCAACACCATATATTTT,CASTDRPNTIYF
TRBV14,TRBJ2-2,TRBD1,-,TGTGCCAGCAGCCAAGTGGGGACAGGGAGGACCGGGGAGCTGTTTTTT,CASSQVGTGRTGELFF
TRBV6-1,TRBJ2-5,-,-,TGTGCCAGCAGTGCATCTAACAGCTTAAGGACCCAGTACTTC,CASSASNSLRTQYF
TRBV30,TRBJ2-3,TRBD2,-,TGTGCCTGGAGGAGAGCGGGAGACACAGATACGCAGTATTTT,CAWRRAGDTDTQYF
TRBV4-1,TRBJ2-3,-,-,TGCGCCAGCAGGAGGGCAGCTAGCACAGATACGCAGTATTTT,CASRRAASTDTQYF
TRBV28,TRBJ2-4,-,-,TGTGCCAGCTCTCCCGTTGGCAAAAACATTCAGTACTTC,CASSPVGKNIQYF
TRBV7-9,TRBJ1-2,-,-,TGTGCCAGCAGCTACCGGGGATCCTATGGCTACACCTTC,CASSYRGSYGYTF
TRBV5-1,TRBJ2-3,-,-,TGCGCCAGCAGCCTAATACCGGATACGCAGTATTTT,CASSLIPDTQYF
TRBV10-2,TRBJ2-4,-,-,TGCGCCAGCAGTGAACCCGGGTCCCTAGGGGACATTCAGTACTTC,CASSEPGSLGDIQYF
TRBV21-1,TRBJ2-2,-,-,TGTGCCAGCAGCAAAGCGGTAGCCGCACAATACACCGGGGAGCTGTTTTTT,CASSKAVAAQYTGELFF
TRBV15,TRBJ1-3,-,-,TGTGCCACCAGCAGAGAGATAAGGACAGTAAGGTCTGGAAACACCATATATTTT,CATSREIRTVRSGNTIYF
TRBV5-1,TRBJ1-2,TRBD1,-,TGCGCCAGCAGCTTGGTGCCCGTCGCAGGGGGCGACTATGGCTACACCTTC,CASSLVPVAGGDYGYTF
TRBV7-2,TRBJ1-2,-,-,TGTGCCAGCAGCCCAGACCGCAACCAGCGGAACTATGGCTACACCTTC,CASSPDRNQRNYGYTF